This is a list of T cell receptor beta chains from one sample in a study of blood T cell repertoires in COVID-19. Produced via immunoSEQ multiplex PCR; TCRdb's table is partial and in-frame only. The table has 80,000 to 95,000 clones, around 86% seen once; the top ten hold 44%. Sequencing was done on a sample of peripheral blood. Receptors were obtained from an elderly man with acute or convalescent COVID-19. Each CDR3 is given with its conserved first and last residue. The order of the fields is CDR3 protein, V gene, J gene.

CASSTLRDRGNSPLHF,TRBV2,TRBJ1-6
CASSISGRARYDEQFF,TRBV7-3,TRBJ2-1
CSVVDRNYGYTF,TRBV29-1,TRBJ1-2
CASSEAWAGTGAYEQYF,TRBV6-1,TRBJ2-7
CASSLGIYNEQFF,TRBV11-3,TRBJ2-1
CASGPMPQHF,TRBV6-5,TRBJ1-5
CASNNQGTAYEQYF,TRBV3-1/TRBV3-2,TRBJ2-7
CASSLVQMGNTIYF,TRBV28,TRBJ1-3
CASSSDRALAFF,TRBV6-5,TRBJ1-1
CASSLRGQESSGANVLTF,TRBV28,TRBJ2-6
CASSSPGTGVETQYF,TRBV7-3,TRBJ2-5
CASSGGQGIGSRYEQYF,TRBV5-1,TRBJ2-7
CASSRDRVYTEAFF,TRBV5-6,TRBJ1-1
CASSTTGGAYTEAFF,TRBV18,TRBJ1-1
CASSFTDVYEQYF,TRBV5-1,TRBJ2-7
CASRRVTGELFF,TRBV6-5,TRBJ2-2
CASSFGQVNTGELFF,TRBV18,TRBJ2-2
CASSSAGTSKYF,TRBV12-3/TRBV12-4,TRBJ2-7